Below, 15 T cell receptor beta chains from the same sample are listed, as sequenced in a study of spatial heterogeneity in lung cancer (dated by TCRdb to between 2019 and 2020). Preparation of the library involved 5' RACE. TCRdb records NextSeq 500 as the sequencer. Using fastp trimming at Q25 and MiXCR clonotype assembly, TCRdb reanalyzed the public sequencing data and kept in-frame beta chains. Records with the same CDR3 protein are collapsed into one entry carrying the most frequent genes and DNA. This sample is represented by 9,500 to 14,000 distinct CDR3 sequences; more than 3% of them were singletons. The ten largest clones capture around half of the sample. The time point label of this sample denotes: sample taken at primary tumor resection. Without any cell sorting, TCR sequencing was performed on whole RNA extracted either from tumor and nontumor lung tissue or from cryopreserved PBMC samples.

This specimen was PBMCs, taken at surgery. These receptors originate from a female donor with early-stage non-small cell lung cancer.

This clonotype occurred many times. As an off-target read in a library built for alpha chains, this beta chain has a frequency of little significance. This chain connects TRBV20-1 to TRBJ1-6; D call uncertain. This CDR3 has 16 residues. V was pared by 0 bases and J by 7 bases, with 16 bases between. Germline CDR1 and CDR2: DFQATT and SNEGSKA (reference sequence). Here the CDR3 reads CSARDPSEAANSPLHF. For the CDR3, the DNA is TGCAGTGCTAGAGATCCTAGCGAAGCGGCCAATTCACCCCTCCACTTT.

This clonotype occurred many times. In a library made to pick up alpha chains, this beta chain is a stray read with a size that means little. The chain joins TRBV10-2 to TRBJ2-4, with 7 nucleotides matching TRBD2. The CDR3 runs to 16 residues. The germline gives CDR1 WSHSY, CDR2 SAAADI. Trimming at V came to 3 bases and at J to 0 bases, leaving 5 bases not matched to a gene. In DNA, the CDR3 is TGCGCCAGCAGTGATTGGGGGGGGTTAGCCAAAAACATTCAGTACTTC. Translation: CASSDWGGLAKNIQYF.

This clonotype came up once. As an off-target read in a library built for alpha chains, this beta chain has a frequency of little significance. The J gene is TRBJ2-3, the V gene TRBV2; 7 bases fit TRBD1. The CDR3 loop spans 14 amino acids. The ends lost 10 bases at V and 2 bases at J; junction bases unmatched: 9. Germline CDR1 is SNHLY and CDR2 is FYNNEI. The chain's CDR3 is CAIRQGMNTDTQYF. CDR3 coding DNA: TGTGCCATCCGACAGGGAATGAACACAGATACGCAGTATTTT.

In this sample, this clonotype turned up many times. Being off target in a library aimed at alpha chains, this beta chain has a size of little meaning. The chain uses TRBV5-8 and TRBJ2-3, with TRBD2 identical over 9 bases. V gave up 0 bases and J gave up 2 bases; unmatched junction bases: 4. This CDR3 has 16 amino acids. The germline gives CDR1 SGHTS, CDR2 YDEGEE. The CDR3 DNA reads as TGTGCCAGCAGCTTGGGGCTAGCGGGGAACACAGATACGCAGTATTTT. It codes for CASSLGLAGNTDTQYF.

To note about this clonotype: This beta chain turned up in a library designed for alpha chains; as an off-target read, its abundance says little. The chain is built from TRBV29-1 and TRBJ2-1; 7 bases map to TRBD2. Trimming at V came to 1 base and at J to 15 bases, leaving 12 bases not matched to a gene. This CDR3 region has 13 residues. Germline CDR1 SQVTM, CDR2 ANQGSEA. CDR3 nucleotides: TGCAGCGTTGAAGTCATACGGGGGAGGGCTCCGTTCTTC. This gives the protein CSVEVIRGRAPFF.

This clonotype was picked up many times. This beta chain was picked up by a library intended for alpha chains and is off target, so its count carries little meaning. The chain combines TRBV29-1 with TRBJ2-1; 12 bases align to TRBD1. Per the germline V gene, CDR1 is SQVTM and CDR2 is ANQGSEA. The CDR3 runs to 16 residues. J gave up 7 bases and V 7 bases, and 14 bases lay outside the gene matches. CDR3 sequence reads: CSGEAGTGGRWNEQFF. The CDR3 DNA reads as TGCAGCGGTGAGGCCGGGACAGGGGGCCGTTGGAATGAGCAGTTCTTC.

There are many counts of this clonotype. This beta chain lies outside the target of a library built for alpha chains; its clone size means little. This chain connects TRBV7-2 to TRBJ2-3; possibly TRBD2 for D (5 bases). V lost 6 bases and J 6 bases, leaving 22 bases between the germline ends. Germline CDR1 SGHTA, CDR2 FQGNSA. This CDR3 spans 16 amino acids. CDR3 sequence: CASSTKTGKSSDTQYF. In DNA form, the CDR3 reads TGTGCCAGCAGTACTAAGACCGGGAAATCTTCGGATACGCAGTATTTT.

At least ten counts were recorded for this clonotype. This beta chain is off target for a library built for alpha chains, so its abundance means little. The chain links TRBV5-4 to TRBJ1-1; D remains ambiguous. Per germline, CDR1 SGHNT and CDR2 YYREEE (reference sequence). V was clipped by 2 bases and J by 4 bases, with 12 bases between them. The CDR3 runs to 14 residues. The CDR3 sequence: CASSLNTESTEAFF. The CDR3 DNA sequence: TGTGCCAGCAGCTTAAACACCGAGTCCACTGAAGCTTTCTTT.

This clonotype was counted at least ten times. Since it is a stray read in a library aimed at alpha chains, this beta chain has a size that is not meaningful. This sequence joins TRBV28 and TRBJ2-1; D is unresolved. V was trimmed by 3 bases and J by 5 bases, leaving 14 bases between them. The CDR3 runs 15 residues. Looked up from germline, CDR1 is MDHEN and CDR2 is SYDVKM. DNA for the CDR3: TGTGCCAGCAGTTTCCCCGGATTTCAGGACAATGAGCAGTTCTTC. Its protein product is CASSFPGFQDNEQFF.

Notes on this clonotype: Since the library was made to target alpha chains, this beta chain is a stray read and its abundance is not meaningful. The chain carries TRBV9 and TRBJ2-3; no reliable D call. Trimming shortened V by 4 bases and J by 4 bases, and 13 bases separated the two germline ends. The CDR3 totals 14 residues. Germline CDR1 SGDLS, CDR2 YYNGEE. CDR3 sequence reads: CASSSRLESDTQYF. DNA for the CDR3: TGTGCCAGCAGCTCACGACTGGAATCAGATACGCAGTATTTT.

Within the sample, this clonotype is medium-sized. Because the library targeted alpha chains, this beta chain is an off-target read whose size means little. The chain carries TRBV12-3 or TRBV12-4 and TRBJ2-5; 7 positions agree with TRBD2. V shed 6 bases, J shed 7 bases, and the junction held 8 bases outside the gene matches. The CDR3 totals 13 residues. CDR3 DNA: TGTGCCAGCAGCCCGTACGGGGAGGGGACCCAGTACTTC. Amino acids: CASSPYGEGTQYF.

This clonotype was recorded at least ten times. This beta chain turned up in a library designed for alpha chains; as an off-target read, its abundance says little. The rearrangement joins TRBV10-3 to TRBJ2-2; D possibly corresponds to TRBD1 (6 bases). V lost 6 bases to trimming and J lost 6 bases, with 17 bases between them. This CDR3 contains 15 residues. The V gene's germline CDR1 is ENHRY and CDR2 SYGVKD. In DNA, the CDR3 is TGTGCCATCAGCGGCCGGTCGGGACAATCCGGGGAGCTGTTTTTT. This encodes CAISGRSGQSGELFF.

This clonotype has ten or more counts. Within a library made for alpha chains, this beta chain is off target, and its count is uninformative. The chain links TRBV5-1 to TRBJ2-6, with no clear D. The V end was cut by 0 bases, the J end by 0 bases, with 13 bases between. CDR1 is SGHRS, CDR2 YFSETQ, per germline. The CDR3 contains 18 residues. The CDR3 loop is CASSLAGGFGSGANVLTF. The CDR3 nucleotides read TGCGCCAGCAGCTTGGCTGGTGGATTTGGCTCTGGGGCCAACGTCCTGACTTTC.

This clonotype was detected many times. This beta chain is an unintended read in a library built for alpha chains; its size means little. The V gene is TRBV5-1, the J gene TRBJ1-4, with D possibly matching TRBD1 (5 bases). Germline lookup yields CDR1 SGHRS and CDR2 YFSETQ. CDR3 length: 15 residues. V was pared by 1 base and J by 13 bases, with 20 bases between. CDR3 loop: CASSLKGQGDSPLFF. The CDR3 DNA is TGCGCCAGCAGCTTGAAAGGACAAGGAGATTCCCCACTGTTTTTT. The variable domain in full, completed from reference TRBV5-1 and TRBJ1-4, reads KAGVTQTPRYLIKTRGQQVTLSCSPISGHRSVSWYQQTPGQGLQFLFEYFSETQRNKGNFPGRFSGRQFSNSRSEMNVSTLELGDSALYLCASSLKGQGDSPLFFGSGTQLSVL.

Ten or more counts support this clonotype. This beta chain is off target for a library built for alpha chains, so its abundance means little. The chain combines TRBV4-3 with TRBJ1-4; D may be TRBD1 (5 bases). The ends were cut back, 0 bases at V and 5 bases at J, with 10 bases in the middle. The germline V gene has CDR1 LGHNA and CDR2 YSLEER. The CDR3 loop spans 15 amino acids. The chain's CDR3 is CASSQEGWGNEKLFF. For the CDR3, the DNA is TGCGCCAGCAGCCAAGAGGGATGGGGGAATGAAAAACTGTTTTTT.